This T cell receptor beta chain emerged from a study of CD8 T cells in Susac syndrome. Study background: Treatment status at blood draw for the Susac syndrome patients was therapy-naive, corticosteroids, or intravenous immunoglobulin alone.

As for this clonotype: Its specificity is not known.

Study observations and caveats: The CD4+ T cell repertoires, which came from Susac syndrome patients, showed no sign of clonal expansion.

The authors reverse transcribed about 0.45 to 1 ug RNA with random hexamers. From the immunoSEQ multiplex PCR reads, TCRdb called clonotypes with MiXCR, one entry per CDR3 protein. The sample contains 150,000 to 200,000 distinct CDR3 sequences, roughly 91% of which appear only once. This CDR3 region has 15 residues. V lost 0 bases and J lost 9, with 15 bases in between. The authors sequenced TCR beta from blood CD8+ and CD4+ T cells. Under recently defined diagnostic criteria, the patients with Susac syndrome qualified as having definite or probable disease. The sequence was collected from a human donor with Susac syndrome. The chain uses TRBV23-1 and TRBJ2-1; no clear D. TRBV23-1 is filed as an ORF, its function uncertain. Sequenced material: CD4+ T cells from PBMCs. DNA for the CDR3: TGCGCCAGCAGTCAATCTTCCTCTAGTGTTGTTGAGCAGTTCTTC. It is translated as CASSQSSSSVVEQFF.